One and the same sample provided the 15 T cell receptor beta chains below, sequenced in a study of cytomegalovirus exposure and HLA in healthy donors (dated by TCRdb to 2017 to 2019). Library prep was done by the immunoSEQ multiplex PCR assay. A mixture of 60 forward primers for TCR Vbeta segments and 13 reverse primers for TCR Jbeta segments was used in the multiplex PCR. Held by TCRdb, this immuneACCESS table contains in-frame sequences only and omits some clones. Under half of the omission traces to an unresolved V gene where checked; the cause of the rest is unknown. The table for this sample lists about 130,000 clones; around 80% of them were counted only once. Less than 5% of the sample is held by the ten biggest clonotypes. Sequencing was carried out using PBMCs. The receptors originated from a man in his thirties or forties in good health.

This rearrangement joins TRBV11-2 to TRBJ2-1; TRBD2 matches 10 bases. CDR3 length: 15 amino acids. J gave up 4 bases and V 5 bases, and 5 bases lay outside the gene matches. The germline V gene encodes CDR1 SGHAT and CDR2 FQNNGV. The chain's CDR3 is CASSPAGGSYNEQFF. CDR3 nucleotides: TGTGCCAGCAGCCCAGCGGGAGGGAGTTACAATGAGCAGTTCTTC. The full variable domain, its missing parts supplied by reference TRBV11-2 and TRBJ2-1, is EAGVAQSPRYKIIEKRQSVAFWCNPISGHATLYWYQQILGQGPKLLIQFQNNGVVDDSQLPKDRFSAERLKGVDSTLKIQPAKLEDSAVYLCASSPAGGSYNEQFFGPGTRLTVL.

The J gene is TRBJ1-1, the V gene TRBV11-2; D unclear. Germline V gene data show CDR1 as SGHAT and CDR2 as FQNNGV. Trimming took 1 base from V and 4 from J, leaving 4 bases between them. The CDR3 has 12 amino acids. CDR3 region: CASSLVSTEAFF. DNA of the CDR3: TGTGCCAGCAGCTTAGTCAGCACTGAAGCTTTCTTT.

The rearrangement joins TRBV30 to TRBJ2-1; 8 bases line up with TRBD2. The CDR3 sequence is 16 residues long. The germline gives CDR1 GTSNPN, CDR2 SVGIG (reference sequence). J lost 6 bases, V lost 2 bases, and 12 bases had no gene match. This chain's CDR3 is CAWSRGVAGLGNEQFF. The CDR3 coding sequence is TGTGCCTGGAGTCGGGGCGTAGCGGGATTGGGCAATGAGCAGTTCTTC.

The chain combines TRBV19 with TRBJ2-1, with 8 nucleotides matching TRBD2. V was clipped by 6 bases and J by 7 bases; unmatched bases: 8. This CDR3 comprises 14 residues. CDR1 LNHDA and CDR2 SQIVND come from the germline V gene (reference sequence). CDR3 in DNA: TGTGCCAGTAGCGCGGGGGGAGGCCGGAATGAGCAGTTCTTC. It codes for CASSAGGGRNEQFF.

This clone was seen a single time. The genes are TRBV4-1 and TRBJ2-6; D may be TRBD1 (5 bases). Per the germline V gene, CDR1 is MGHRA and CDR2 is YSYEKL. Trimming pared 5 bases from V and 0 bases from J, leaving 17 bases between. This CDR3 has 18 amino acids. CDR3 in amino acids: CASSSGWGGISGANVLTF. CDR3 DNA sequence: TGCGCCAGCAGCTCCGGGTGGGGCGGAATCTCTGGGGCCAACGTCCTGACTTTC.

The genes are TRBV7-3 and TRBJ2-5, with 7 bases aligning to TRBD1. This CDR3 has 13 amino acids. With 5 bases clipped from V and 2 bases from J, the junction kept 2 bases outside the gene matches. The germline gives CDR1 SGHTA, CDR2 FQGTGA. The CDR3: CASSPGQQETQYF. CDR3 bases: TGTGCCAGCAGCCCGGGACAGCAAGAGACCCAGTACTTC.

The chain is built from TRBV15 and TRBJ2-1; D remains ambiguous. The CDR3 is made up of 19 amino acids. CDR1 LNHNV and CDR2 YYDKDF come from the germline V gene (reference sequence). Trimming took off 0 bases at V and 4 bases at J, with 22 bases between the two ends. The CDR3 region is CATSRDHSTVDMRYNEQFF. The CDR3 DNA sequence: TGTGCCACCAGCAGAGATCACTCTACCGTTGACATGCGATACAATGAGCAGTTCTTC.

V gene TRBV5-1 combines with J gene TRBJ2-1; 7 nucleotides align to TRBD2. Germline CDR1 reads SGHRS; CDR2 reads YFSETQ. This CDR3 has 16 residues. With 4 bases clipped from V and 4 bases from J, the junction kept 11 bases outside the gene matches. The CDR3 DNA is TGCGCCAGCAGCGGAGGTGGGAGGGCGGGTTACAATGAGCAGTTCTTC. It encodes CASSGGGRAGYNEQFF.

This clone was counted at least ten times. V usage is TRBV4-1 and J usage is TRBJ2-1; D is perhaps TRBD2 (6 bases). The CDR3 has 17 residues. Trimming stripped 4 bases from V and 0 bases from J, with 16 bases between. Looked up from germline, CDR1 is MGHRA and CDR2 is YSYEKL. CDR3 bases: TGCGCCAGCAGCCGATCGGGACTCGTCCTCTCCTACAATGAGCAGTTCTTC. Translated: CASSRSGLVLSYNEQFF.

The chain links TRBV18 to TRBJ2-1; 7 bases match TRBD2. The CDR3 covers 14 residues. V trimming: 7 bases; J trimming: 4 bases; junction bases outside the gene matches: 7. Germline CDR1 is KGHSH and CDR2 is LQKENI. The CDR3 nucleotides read TGTGCCAGCTTTCAGCGGGAATCTTACAATGAGCAGTTCTTC. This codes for CASFQRESYNEQFF.

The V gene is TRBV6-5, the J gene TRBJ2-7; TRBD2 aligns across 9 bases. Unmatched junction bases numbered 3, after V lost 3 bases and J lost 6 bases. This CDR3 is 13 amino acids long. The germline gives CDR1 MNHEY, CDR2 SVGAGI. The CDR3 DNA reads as TGTGCCAGCAGTTATAGCGGGAGTGGCGAGCAGTACTTC. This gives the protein CASSYSGSGEQYF.

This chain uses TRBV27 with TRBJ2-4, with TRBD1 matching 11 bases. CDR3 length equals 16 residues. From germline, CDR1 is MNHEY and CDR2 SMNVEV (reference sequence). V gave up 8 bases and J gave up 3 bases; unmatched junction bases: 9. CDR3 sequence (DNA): TGTGCCAGCGGAGCCGGGACAGGGGGGATCAAAAACATTCAGTACTTC. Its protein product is CASGAGTGGIKNIQYF.

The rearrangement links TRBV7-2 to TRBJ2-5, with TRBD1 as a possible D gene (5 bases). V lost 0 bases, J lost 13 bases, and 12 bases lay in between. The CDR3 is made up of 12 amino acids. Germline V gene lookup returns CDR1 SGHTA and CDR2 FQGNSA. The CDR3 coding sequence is TGTGCCAGCAGCTTAGCGCGAGTGGGGCGGTACTTC. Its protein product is CASSLARVGRYF.

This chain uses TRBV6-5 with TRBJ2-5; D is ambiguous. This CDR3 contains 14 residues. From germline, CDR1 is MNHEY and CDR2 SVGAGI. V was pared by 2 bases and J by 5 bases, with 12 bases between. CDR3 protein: CASSYRTTEETQYF. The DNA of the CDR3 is TGTGCCAGCAGTTACCGTACGACTGAGGAGACCCAGTACTTC.

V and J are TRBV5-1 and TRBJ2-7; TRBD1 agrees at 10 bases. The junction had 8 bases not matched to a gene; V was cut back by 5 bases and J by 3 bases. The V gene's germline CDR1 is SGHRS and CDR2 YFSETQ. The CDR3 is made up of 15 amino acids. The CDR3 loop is CASSTTGGGNYEQYF. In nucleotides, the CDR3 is TGCGCCAGCAGTACGACAGGGGGCGGAAACTACGAGCAGTACTTC.